A selection of T cell receptor beta chains follows, all from one sample in a study of T cell repertoires in cytomegalovirus infection. MiXCR, run by TCRdb on the reads, gives a single entry per CDR3 protein. There are approximately 180,000 distinct CDR3 sequences in the sample; less than 9.5% occur only once, and roughly 4.8% lies in the top ten. Material: PBMCs. These receptors were obtained from a human donor in good health (CMV status not recorded). Some clones in this sample may be carry-over from other donors' samples. CDR3s leave out the opening cysteine and the closing phenylalanine or tryptophan. Each record gives: V gene, CDR3 protein.

TRBV6-2/TRBV6-3,ASIRDSNTEAF
TRBV7-2,ASSLQGPGLAADSTDTQY
TRBV5-6,ASSLGQYNEQF
TRBV7-2,ASSLAPVRTAANYGYT
TRBV15,ATSRPGGNTEAF
TRBV27,ASSFNRGLGYT
TRBV23-1,ASSHEWSMNTEAF
TRBV15,ATSRGRGLGGANVLT
TRBV4-2,ASSQAPGYSYEQY
TRBV30,AWARQDAPYEQY
TRBV6-2/TRBV6-3,ASRVTGQGDSYEQY
TRBV19,ASQTPGQGYYGYT
TRBV6-6,ASSYSEQGVSYNSPLH
TRBV7-9,ASSLAGSGSHQPQH
TRBV28,ASTLRGYQGEQF
TRBV15,ATSSQRLGNTGELF
TRBV7-2,ASSPTGRPYGYT
TRBV12-3/TRBV12-4,ASRRSSYNSPLH
TRBV10-3,ATSVGADYGYT
TRBV30,AQTAGGRETQY
TRBV20-1,SAGLAGGSNEQF
TRBV12-3/TRBV12-4,ASRVGGSGANVLT
TRBV12-3/TRBV12-4,ASSWEGTLNTEAF
TRBV2,ASKENGGADTQY
TRBV6-2/TRBV6-3,ASSYLDTSSTDTQY
TRBV4-3,ASSQGRRDYRPLEQF
TRBV28,ASSPRWGSENTGELF
TRBV7-6,ASSLASSGTYEQY
TRBV7-2,ASSSNPGWGYT
TRBV28,ASRLNNSPLH
TRBV28,ASSPPGQGIYGYT
TRBV20-1,SARVPTGGRADTQY
TRBV4-3,ASSQDTKRGKGVWEINTEAF
TRBV5-1,ASNDQLNTEAF
TRBV9,ASHGAASGQQETQY
TRBV24-1,ATRDGERTEAF
TRBV4-1,ASSRISGSADTQY
TRBV6-4,ASSSGTGDEKLF
TRBV7-3,ASSFTSGASTDTQY
TRBV7-2,ASSSGTGYYEQY
TRBV7-2,ASIKTSPGNYEQY
TRBV11-1,ASSTRDGTYTEAF
TRBV28,ASAGWDVYGYT
TRBV5-5,ASSLEGGETQY
TRBV7-9,ASSPFTAGAPYNEQF
TRBV11-2,ASSLDIGGYEQY
TRBV28,ASSSPRTGSHGYT
TRBV5-1,ASRMSWGQGYEQY